This entry lists 10 T cell receptor beta chains sequenced from one sample in a study of cytomegalovirus exposure and HLA in healthy donors. Researchers ran the PCR with 60 Vbeta and 13 Jbeta primers. The table came from immunoSEQ multiplex PCR; TCRdb's copy has only in-frame clones and leaves some out. The table shows 200,000 to 250,000 clones, with about 74% occurring only once. The sample taken for sequencing was PBMCs. These receptors were taken from a woman aged 25 to 39 in good health and CMV-seronegative.

This clone showed up just a few times. The V and J genes are TRBV15 and TRBJ2-1, with 7 nucleotides matching TRBD2. The germline gives CDR1 LNHNV, CDR2 YYDKDF (reference sequence). This CDR3 has 16 amino acids. Trimming removed 0 bases from V and 3 bases from J; junction bases left unmatched: 5. CDR3 protein: CATSRDQLASYNEQFF. DNA for the CDR3: TGTGCCACCAGCAGAGATCAACTAGCGAGCTACAATGAGCAGTTCTTC.

This clone was seen only a few times. This chain joins TRBV20-1 and TRBJ2-5; weak D call: TRBD2 (6 bases). The CDR3 sequence is 11 residues long. The ends were cut back, 7 bases at V and 4 bases at J, with 10 bases in the middle. Germline values: CDR1 DFQATT, CDR2 SNEGSKA (reference sequence). CDR3 loop: CSGDWGETQYF. As DNA, the CDR3 is TGCAGTGGGGACTGGGGAGAGACCCAGTACTTC.

The chain couples TRBV4-2 to TRBJ2-3, with 7 bases lining up with TRBD1. The V gene's germline CDR1 is LGHNA and CDR2 YNFKEQ. The CDR3 has 14 residues. Unmatched junction bases numbered 4, after V lost 4 bases and J lost 3 bases. The CDR3 region is CASSPRQGTDTQYF. The CDR3 DNA reads as TGTGCCAGCAGCCCGCGACAGGGAACAGATACGCAGTATTTT.

Written as DNA, the CDR3 is TGCGCCAGCAGCCCCCTGCCCGGGGGTGGCACAGATACGCAGTATTTT. Its protein product is CASSPLPGGGTDTQYF. V is TRBV5-1 and J is TRBJ2-3; D may be TRBD2 (6 bases). Germline CDR1 and CDR2: SGHRS and YFSETQ. The CDR3 is 16 amino acids. The V end was cut by 4 bases, the J end by 1 base, with 16 bases between.

The CDR3 sequence: CASSLGAGRDTEAFF. DNA for the CDR3: TGTGCCAGCAGCTTAGGGGCCGGGAGAGACACTGAAGCTTTCTTT. The J gene is TRBJ1-1, the V gene TRBV7-9; unclear D gene. There are 15 residues in the CDR3. V shed 1 base and J shed 3 bases, with 12 bases lying between them. Germline assignment: CDR1 SEHNR and CDR2 FQNEAQ (reference sequence). The whole variable domain, remainder taken from reference TRBV7-9 and TRBJ1-1, is DTGVSQNPRHKITKRGQNVTFRCDPISEHNRLYWYRQTLGQGPEFLTYFQNEAQLEKSRLLSDRFSAERPKGSFSTLEIQRTEQGDSAMYLCASSLGAGRDTEAFFGQGTRLTVV.

CDR3 bases: TGTGCCAGCTCACCACCGGGACAGGGGCTGAACACTGAAGCTTTCTTT. Translation gives CASSPPGQGLNTEAFF. The gene calls are TRBV18 and TRBJ1-1, with 10 bases that match TRBD1. There are 16 residues in the CDR3. Germline CDR1 is KGHSH and CDR2 is LQKENI. Unmatched junction bases numbered 1, after V lost 0 bases and J lost 0 bases.

This clone showed up just once. V usage is TRBV2 and J usage is TRBJ2-2, with a possible D match to TRBD2 (6 bases). Germline V CDR1 and CDR2: SNHLY, FYNNEI. V shed 3 bases and J shed 2 bases, with 19 bases lying between them. This CDR3 spans 18 amino acids. CDR3 amino acids: CASSDRRAQGGNTGELFF. Written as DNA, the CDR3 is TGTGCCAGCAGTGACCGAAGGGCCCAGGGAGGAAACACCGGGGAGCTGTTTTTT.

The V call is TRBV7-3, the J call TRBJ2-5, with 7 bases identical to TRBD1. In germline, CDR1 is SGHTA, CDR2 FQGTGA. The V and J ends lost 5 bases and 4 bases, in that order; junction bases with no gene match: 4. This CDR3 is built from 13 residues. Written as DNA, the CDR3 is TGTGCCAGCAGCCCGGGACAGTCAGAGACCCAGTACTTC. It codes for CASSPGQSETQYF.

This CDR3 is CASSLRDTIHTEAFF. The CDR3 DNA follows: TGTGCCAGCAGTTTACGGGACACCATTCACACTGAAGCTTTCTTT. This chain joins TRBV27 and TRBJ1-1; possibly TRBD1 for D (6 bases). The CDR3 spans 15 residues. Trimming left V 2 bases short and J 3 bases short, with 13 bases between. Per germline, CDR1 MNHEY and CDR2 SMNVEV (reference sequence).

The V and J genes are TRBV19 and TRBJ1-1; D is perhaps TRBD1 (6 bases). CDR1 and CDR2 (germline): LNHDA, SQIVND (reference sequence). Trimming cost V 3 bases and J 0 bases, with 11 bases left between them. The CDR3 loop spans 15 amino acids. As DNA, the CDR3 is TGTGCCAGTAGTATCCGGGACACCTTGAACACTGAAGCTTTCTTT. It yields the protein CASSIRDTLNTEAFF.